Below are 3 T cell receptor beta chains sequenced from a single sample in a study of high-grade serous ovarian cancer treatment subgroups. Assay: immunoSEQ multiplex PCR; the TCRdb copy retains only in-frame clones and omits some. The repertoire holds about 3,100 clones, roughly 79% seen once, with 8.9% in the top ten. Tumor tissue was taken before any definitive surgery or chemotherapy was given. Sequences were obtained from tumor tissue. These receptors were collected from a human donor with high-grade serous ovarian cancer.

CDR3 DNA sequence: TGTGCCAGTAGTACCCCGACTAGCCCCTACAATGAGCAGTTCTTC. It encodes CASSTPTSPYNEQFF. The chain links TRBV19 to TRBJ2-1; 7 bases align to TRBD2. In germline, CDR1 is LNHDA, CDR2 SQIVND (reference sequence). The CDR3 runs 15 residues. V was pared by 4 bases and J by 2 bases, with 5 bases of the junction left unmatched.

The chain combines TRBV6-5 with TRBJ2-2; weak D call: TRBD2 (5 bases). CDR1 is MNHEY, CDR2 SVGAGI, per germline. V was shortened by 4 bases and J by 5 bases, with 8 bases between the two germline ends. This CDR3 contains 13 residues. DNA of the CDR3: TGTGCCAGCAGTTTCCCGGGGACCGGGGAGCTGTTTTTT. It is translated as CASSFPGTGELFF.

The chain links TRBV7-2 to TRBJ2-2, with D possibly matching TRBD2 (5 bases). The length of the CDR3 is 13 residues. V shed 6 bases and J shed 5 bases, with 10 bases lying between them. The germline CDR1 and CDR2 sequences are SGHTA and FQGNSA. CDR3: CASRSRDTGELFF. The CDR3 nucleotides read TGTGCCAGCAGGTCGAGGGATACCGGGGAGCTGTTTTTT. Supplemented by reference TRBV7-2 and TRBJ2-2, the full variable domain reads GAGVSQSPSNKVTEKGKDVELRCDPISGHTALYWYRQSLGQGLEFLIYFQGNSAPDKSGLPSDRFSAERTGGSVSTLTIQRTQQEDSAVYLCASRSRDTGELFFGEGSRLTVL.